The T cell receptor (beta chain) under discussion was sequenced for a study of blood T cells in healthy people across ages. Overall study findings and caveats: It was found that TCR beta diversity correlated strongly with the percentage of naive T cells.

Losses at the gene ends were 0 bases for V and 7 bases for J; bases not matched to a gene: 11. The CDR3 runs 16 residues. Germline CDR1 and CDR2: SGHDN and FVKESK. Points on this clonotype: Its antigen is as yet unknown.

Then a second PCR, running roughly 6 to 12 cycles, was carried out with a sample-barcoded 5' primer and a J-beta primer mix. MiXCR, applied by TCRdb to the 5' RACE reads, yields one record per CDR3 protein. The sample contains about 800,000 distinct CDR3 sequences, around 25% of which appear only once. Another study also made use of these data, one on T cells of mothers and their children.

The rearrangement links TRBV14 to TRBJ2-7; 8 bases are shared with TRBD2. Material for sequencing was blood. The sequence was obtained from a boy aged 5-17 years in good health. DNA of the CDR3: TGTGCCAGCAGCCAAGATCAGAGACTAGCGTCTTATGAGCAGTACTTC. It codes for CASSQDQRLASYEQYF.